This T cell receptor beta chain is drawn from a study of blood T cell repertoires in COVID-19. The germline V gene has CDR1 SGDLS and CDR2 YYNGEE. The CDR3 runs to 17 residues. Trimming removed 2 bases at V and 8 bases at J, with 23 bases between. Authors' analysis steps: From reference gene primer amplification, estimates of nucleated cell counts were derived. Libraries were prepared by immunoSEQ multiplex PCR; TCRdb keeps only in-frame clonotypes and omits some of them. That table gives V, J and clone size, and the DNA gave D and trimming. This sample carries more than 80,000 clones, over 80% of them seen once, and the ten largest clones take 2% to 2.5%.

The clonotype was recovered from a woman between 70 and 85 years old with acute or convalescent COVID-19. The V gene is TRBV9, the J gene TRBJ2-1; possibly TRBD1 for D (5 bases). Sequencing was carried out using peripheral blood. The CDR3 reads CASSVTATPRADHEQFF. CDR3 coding DNA: TGTGCCAGCAGCGTTACAGCGACCCCCAGGGCCGACCATGAGCAGTTCTTC.